Sequencing of this TCR beta chain was carried out in a study of T-cell memory formation after mild COVID-19. Study context: Clusters were largely donor specific.

Looked up from germline, CDR1 is SGHDT and CDR2 is YYEEEE. The V gene lost 6 bases and the J gene lost 6 bases, with 22 bases spanning the gap. This CDR3 comprises 15 residues. MiXCR, run by TCRdb on the 5' RACE reads, gives a single entry per CDR3 protein. Here the sample spans roughly 130,000 distinct CDR3 sequences, approximately 15% being singletons. This chain connects TRBV5-6 to TRBJ2-7; possibly TRBD1 for D (6 bases). Sequencing was performed on PBMCs or a T cell subset sorted from them (not recorded which). The receptor was isolated from a man aged 18 to 35 who had mild COVID-19 (a few samples of this study predate the infection). Cell type and time point are not known. CDR3 nucleotides: TGTGCCAGCACCCATTGGACAGCCCGAAGAGGCGAGCAGTACGTC. Amino acid sequence: CASTHWTARRGEQYV.